The TCR beta chain described here comes from a study of blood T cell repertoires in COVID-19. Study-level information: Acute and convalescent COVID-19 samples came from the United States, Italy and Spain. In each case, the material was cDNA or gDNA derived from T cells, B-cell-depleted T cells, or PBMCs.

Source study methods: Reference gene primer amplification yielded estimated nucleated cell counts. Libraries were prepared by immunoSEQ multiplex PCR; TCRdb keeps only in-frame clonotypes and omits some of them. Clone size and V and J calls were adopted from that table, with D and trimming inferred from the DNA. The sample lists about 81,000 clones; approximately 88% were seen once. V dropped 4 bases and J dropped 7; count of bases not matched to a gene: 2. The CDR3 totals 12 residues. The V gene's germline CDR1 is SNHLY and CDR2 FYNNEI. Sequencing was done on a sample of peripheral blood. The origin of this receptor is a man in his 70s with acute or convalescent COVID-19. The J gene is TRBJ1-2, the V gene TRBV2, with 8 bases identical to TRBD1. Here the CDR3 reads CASSGGQGGYTF. The CDR3 coding sequence is TGTGCCAGCAGTGGTGGACAGGGTGGCTACACCTTC.